This T cell receptor delta chain was sequenced during a study of gamma-delta T cells after stem cell transplantation. Germline V gene sequence: CDR1 GEAIGNYY, CDR2 EKD. Trimming cost V 7 bases and J 1 base; bases outside gene matches: 14. The CDR3 contains 16 residues. TCRdb called clones anew from the RT-PCR reads with CATT. This sample yields under 2,500 delta-chain clones, of which roughly 1% are seen a single time; 25% to 30% belongs to the top ten. This clone has just a few counts. The TCR originated in a human donor. It is not recorded whose cells these are; they may come from a transplant donor. The chain joins TRDV2 to TRDJ1; TRDD3 matches at 7 bases. Sequenced material: gamma-delta T cells. This CDR3 is CAWDTPGVVSTDKLIF. CDR3 in DNA: TGTGCCTGGGATACGCCTGGTGTCGTAAGCACCGATAAACTCATCTTT.